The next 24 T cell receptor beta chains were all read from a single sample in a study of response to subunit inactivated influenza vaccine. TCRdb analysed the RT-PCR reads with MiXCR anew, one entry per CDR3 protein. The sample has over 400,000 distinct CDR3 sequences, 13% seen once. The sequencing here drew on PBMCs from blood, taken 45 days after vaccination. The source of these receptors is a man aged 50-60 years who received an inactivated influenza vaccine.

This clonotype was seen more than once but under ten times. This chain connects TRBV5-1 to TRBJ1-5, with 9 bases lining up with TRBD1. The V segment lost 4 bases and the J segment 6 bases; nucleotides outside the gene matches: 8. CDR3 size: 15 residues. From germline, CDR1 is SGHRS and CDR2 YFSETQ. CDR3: CASSPTGQGGQPQHF. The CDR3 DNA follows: TGCGCCAGCAGCCCGACGGGACAGGGCGGTCAGCCCCAGCATTTT. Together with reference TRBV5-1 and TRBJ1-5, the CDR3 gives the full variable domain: KAGVTQTPRYLIKTRGQQVTLSCSPISGHRSVSWYQQTPGQGLQFLFEYFSETQRNKGNFPGRFSGRQFSNSRSEMNVSTLELGDSALYLCASSPTGQGGQPQHFGDGTRLSIL.

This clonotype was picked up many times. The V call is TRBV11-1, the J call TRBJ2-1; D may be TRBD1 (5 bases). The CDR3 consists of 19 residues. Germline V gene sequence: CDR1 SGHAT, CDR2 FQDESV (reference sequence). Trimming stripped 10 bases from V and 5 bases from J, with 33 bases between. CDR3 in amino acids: CATPKRQELWQGEHNEQFF. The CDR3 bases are TGTGCCACCCCCAAGCGACAAGAACTATGGCAGGGCGAACACAATGAGCAGTTCTTC.

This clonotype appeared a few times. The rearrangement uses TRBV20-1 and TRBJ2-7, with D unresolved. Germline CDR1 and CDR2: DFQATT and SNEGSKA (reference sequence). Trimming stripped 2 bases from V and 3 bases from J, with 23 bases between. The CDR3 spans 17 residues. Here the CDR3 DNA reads TGCAGTGCTAGAAGGGCTGACACCAACTATCGCGACTACGAGCAGTACTTC. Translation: CSARRADTNYRDYEQYF.

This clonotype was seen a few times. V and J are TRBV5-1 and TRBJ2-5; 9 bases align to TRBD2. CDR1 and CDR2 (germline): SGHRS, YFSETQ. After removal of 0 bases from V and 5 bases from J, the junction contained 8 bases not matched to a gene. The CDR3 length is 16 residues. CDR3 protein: CASSLGPSGTVETQYF. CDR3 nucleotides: TGCGCCAGCAGCTTGGGACCTAGCGGGACTGTCGAGACCCAGTACTTC. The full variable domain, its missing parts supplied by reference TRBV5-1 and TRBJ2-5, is KAGVTQTPRYLIKTRGQQVTLSCSPISGHRSVSWYQQTPGQGLQFLFEYFSETQRNKGNFPGRFSGRQFSNSRSEMNVSTLELGDSALYLCASSLGPSGTVETQYFGPGTRLLVL.

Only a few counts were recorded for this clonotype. CDR3 DNA sequence: TGCAGTGCTAGAAGGGAAGACAGGGGCCCCAATCAGCCCCAGCATTTT. This sequence encodes CSARREDRGPNQPQHF. The gene calls are TRBV20-1 and TRBJ1-5; 8 bases fit TRBD1. After removal of 2 bases from V and 3 bases from J, the junction contained 9 bases not matched to a gene. The CDR3 runs to 16 residues. Germline V lookup: CDR1 DFQATT, CDR2 SNEGSKA (reference sequence).

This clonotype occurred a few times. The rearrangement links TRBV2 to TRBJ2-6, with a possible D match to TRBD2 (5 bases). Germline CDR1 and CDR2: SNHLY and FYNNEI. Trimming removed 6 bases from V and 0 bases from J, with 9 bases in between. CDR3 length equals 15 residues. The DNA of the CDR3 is TGTGCCAGCAGGGGAACTAGCTCTGGGGCCAACGTCCTGACTTTC. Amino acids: CASRGTSSGANVLTF.

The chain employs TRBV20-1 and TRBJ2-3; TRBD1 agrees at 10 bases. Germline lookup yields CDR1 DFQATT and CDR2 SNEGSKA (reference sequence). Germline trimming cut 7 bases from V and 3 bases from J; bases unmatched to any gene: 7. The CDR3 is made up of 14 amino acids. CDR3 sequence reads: CSVARDRGTDTQYF. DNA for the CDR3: TGCAGTGTGGCCCGGGACAGGGGAACAGATACGCAGTATTTT.

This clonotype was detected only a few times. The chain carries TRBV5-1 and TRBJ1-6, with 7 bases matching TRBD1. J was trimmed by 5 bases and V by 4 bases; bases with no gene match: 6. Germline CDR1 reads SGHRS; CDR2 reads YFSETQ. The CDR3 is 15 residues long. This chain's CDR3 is CASSPGTVDNSPLHF. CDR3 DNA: TGCGCCAGCAGCCCCGGGACAGTAGATAATTCACCCCTCCACTTT.

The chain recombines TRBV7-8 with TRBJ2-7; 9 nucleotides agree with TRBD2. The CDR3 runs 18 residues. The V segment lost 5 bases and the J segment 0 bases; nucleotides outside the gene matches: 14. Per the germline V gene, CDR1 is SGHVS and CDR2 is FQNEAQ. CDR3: CASSPGLARLPSSYEQYF. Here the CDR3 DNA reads TGTGCCAGCAGCCCAGGACTAGCGAGGTTGCCAAGCTCCTACGAGCAGTACTTC.

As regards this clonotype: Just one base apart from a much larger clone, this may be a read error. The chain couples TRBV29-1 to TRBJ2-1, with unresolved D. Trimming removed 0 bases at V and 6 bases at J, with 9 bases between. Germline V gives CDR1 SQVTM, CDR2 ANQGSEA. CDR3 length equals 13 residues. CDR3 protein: CSVEDGSFNEQFF. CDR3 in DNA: TGCAGCGTTGAAGATGGTAGCTTCAATGAGCAGTTCTTC.

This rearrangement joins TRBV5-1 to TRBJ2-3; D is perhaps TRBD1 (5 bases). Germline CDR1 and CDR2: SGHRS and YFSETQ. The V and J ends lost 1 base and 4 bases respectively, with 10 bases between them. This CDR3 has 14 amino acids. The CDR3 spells CASSLQGTADTQYF. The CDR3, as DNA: TGCGCCAGCAGCTTGCAGGGTACGGCAGATACGCAGTATTTT.

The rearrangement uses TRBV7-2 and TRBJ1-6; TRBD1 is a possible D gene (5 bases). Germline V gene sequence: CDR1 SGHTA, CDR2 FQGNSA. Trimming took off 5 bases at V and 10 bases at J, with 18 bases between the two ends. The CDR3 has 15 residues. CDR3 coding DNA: TGTGCCAGCAGCAACCGGGGGGGTTCTAGATCACCCCTCCACTTT. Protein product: CASSNRGGSRSPLHF.

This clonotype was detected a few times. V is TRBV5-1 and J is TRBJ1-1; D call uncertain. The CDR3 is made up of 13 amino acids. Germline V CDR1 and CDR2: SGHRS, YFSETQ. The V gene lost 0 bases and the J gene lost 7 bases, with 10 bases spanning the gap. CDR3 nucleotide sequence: TGCGCCAGCAGCTTGGACGGGCAGATTGAAGCTTTCTTT. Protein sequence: CASSLDGQIEAFF.

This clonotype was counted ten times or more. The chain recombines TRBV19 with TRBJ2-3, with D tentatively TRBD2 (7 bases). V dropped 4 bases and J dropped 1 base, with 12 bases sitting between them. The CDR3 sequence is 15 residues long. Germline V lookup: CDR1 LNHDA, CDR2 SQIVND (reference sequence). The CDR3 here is CASSSGGLGTDTQYF. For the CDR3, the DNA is TGTGCCAGTAGTAGCGGGGGCTTGGGCACAGATACGCAGTATTTT. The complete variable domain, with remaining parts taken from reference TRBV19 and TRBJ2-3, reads DGGITQSPKYLFRKEGQNVTLSCEQNLNHDAMYWYRQDPGQGLRLIYYSQIVNDFQKGDIAEGYSVSREKKESFPLTVTSAQKNPTAFYLCASSSGGLGTDTQYFGPGTRLTVL.

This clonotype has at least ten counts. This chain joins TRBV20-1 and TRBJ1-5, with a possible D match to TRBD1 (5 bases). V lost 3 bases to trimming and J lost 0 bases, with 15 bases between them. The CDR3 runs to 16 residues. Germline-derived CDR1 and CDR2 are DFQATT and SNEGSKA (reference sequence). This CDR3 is CSARDPGPYSNQPQHF. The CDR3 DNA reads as TGCAGTGCTAGGGACCCGGGACCTTATAGCAATCAGCCCCAGCATTTT.

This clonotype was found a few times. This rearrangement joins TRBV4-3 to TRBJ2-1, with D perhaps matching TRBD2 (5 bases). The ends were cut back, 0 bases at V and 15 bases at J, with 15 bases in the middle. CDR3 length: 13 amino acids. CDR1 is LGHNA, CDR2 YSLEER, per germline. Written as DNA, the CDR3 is TGCGCCAGCAGCCAAGATAACCCTGTGAGGGTGTTCTTC. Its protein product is CASSQDNPVRVFF.

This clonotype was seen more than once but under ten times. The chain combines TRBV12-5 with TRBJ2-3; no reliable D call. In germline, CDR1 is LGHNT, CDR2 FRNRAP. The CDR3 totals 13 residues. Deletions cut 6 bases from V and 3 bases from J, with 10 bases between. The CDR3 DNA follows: TGTGCTAGTGGCATGGCTGGGACAGATACGCAGTATTTT. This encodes CASGMAGTDTQYF.

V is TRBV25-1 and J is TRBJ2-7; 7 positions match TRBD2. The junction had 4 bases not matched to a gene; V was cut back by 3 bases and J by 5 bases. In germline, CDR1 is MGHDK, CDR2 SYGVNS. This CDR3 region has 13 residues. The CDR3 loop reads CASSESSGHEQYF. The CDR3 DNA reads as TGTGCCAGCAGTGAGTCTAGCGGCCACGAGCAGTACTTC.

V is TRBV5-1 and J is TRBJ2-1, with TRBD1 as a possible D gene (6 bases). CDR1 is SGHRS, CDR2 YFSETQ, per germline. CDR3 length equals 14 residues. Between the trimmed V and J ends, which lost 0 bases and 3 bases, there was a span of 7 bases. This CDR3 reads CASSLGQVYNEQFF. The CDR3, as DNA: TGCGCCAGCAGCTTGGGACAGGTCTACAATGAGCAGTTCTTC.

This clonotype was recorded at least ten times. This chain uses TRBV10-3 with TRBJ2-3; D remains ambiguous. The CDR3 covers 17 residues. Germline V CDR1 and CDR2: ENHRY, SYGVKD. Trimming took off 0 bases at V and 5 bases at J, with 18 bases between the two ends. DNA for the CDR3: TGTGCCATCAGTGAGTCGTGGCCGGCCGACATCGGAGATACGCAGTATTTT. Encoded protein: CAISESWPADIGDTQYF.

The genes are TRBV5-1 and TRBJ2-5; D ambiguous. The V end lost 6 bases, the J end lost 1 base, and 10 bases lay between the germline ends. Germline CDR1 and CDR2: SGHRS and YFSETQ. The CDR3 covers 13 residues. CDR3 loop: CASKPYLQETQYF. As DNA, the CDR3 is TGCGCCAGCAAGCCTTACCTCCAAGAGACCCAGTACTTC.

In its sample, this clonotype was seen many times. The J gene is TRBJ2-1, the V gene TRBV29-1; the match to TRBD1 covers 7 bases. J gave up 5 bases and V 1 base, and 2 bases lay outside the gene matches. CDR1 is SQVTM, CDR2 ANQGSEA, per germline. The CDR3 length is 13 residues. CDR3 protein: CSVEGQGDNEQFF. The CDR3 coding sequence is TGCAGCGTTGAAGGACAGGGTGACAATGAGCAGTTCTTC.

The CDR3 DNA sequence: TGTGCCAGCAGCGCACTCCTCGGGAGGATTGGAGAGACCCAGTACTTC. Protein product: CASSALLGRIGETQYF. This chain connects TRBV9 to TRBJ2-5; TRBD2 matches at 7 bases. The CDR3 is 16 amino acids. Germline values: CDR1 SGDLS, CDR2 YYNGEE. J lost 4 bases, V lost 3 bases, and 12 bases had no gene match.

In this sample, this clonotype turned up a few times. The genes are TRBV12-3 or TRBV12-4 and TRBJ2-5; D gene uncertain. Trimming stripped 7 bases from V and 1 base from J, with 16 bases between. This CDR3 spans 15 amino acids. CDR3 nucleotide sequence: TGTGCCAGCAAAGCCGGTGACACGTTCCAAGAGACCCAGTACTTC. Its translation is CASKAGDTFQETQYF.